These T cell receptor beta chains were read from a single sample in a study of cytomegalovirus exposure and HLA in healthy donors. Assay: immunoSEQ multiplex PCR; the TCRdb copy retains only in-frame clones and omits some. This table holds roughly 130,000 clones, around 79% found once. The sample taken for sequencing was PBMCs. Every receptor here comes from a woman aged 50 to 65 in good health and CMV-seropositive. Each CDR3 is given with its conserved first and last residue. The D gene is left open where the match is weak. Not every row has a clone size; where given, it reads once, few, many or a size class.

length,J,V,size,D,DNA,CDR3
14,TRBJ1-3,TRBV19,NA,TRBD1,TGTGCCAGTACTCCGGGGACAGCTGGAAACACCATATATTTT,CASTPGTAGNTIYF
12,TRBJ2-7,TRBV19,NA,NA,TGTGCCAGTAGTATAGGATCCGGCGGGCAGTACTTC,CASSIGSGGQYF
17,TRBJ2-7,TRBV21-1,NA,NA,TGTGCCAGCAGCAAAGTAGAAGGGAAGACAGGGCGCTTCGAGCAGTACTTC,CASSKVEGKTGRFEQYF
13,TRBJ2-2,TRBV4-2,few,NA,TGTGCCAGCAGCCAAGACGCAAGCCGGGAGCTGTTTTTT,CASSQDASRELFF
14,TRBJ2-7,TRBV6-4,once,TRBD1,TGTGCCAGCAGTGCCGAGGGACAGGGGGGTGAGCAGTACTTC,CASSAEGQGGEQYF
14,TRBJ1-1,TRBV10-3,NA,TRBD1,TGTGCCATCAGGACAGGGCCTACGAACACTGAAGCTTTCTTT,CAIRTGPTNTEAFF
13,TRBJ2-7,TRBV7-6,NA,NA,TGTGCCAGCAGCACCTCCGGGACCTACGAGCAGTACTTC,CASSTSGTYEQYF
15,TRBJ1-2,TRBV5-6,NA,NA,TGTGCCAGCAGCGAAGGATATCAGGGGTGGTCTGGCTACACCTTC,CASSEGYQGWSGYTF
16,TRBJ2-5,TRBV28,NA,TRBD2,TGTGCCAGCAGTTTACAGGGACTAGCGCGACAAGAGACCCAGTACTTC,CASSLQGLARQETQYF
15,TRBJ1-2,TRBV6-5,NA,TRBD1,TGTGCCAGCAGTTACCAGGCCAGGGGGCGAAGTGGCTACACCTTC,CASSYQARGRSGYTF
14,TRBJ2-3,TRBV6-4,NA,NA,TGTGCCAGCAGTGACGGGGGGGCCACAGATACGCAGTATTTT,CASSDGGATDTQYF
15,TRBJ1-6,TRBV11-2,NA,NA,TGTGCCAGCAGCTTAACAGGCGACTATAATTCACCCCTCCACTTT,CASSLTGDYNSPLHF
16,TRBJ2-2,TRBV7-2,NA,TRBD2,TGTGCCAGCAGCAGAGGGACTAGCGGGGGCACCGGGGAGCTGTTTTTT,CASSRGTSGGTGELFF
17,TRBJ1-6,TRBV19,once,NA,TGTGCCAGTACGGACAGCCGCTACCCCTCCTATAATTCACCCCTCCACTTT,CASTDSRYPSYNSPLHF